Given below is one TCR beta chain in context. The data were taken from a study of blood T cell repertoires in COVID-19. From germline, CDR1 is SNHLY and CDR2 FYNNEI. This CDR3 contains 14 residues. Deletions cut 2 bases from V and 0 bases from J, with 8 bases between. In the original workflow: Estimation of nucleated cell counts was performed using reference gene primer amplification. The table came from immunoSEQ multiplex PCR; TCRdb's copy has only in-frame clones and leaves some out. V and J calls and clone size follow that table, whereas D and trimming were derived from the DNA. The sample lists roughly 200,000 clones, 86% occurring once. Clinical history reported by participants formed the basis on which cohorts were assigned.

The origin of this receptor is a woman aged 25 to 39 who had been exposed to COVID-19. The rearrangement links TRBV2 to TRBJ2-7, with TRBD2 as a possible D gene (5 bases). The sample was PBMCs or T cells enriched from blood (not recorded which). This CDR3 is CASSESGTSYEQYF. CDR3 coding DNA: TGTGCCAGCAGTGAATCGGGAACCTCCTACGAGCAGTACTTC.